What follows are 28 T cell receptor beta chains derived from one specimen sequenced in a study of blood T cells in healthy people across ages. A second roughly 7 to 12 cycle PCR used barcoded and J-beta primers. Each CDR3 protein gets one entry after TCRdb re-called the 5' RACE reads with MiXCR. The top ten hold approximately 7.7% of the sample, which has around 1,700,000 distinct CDR3 sequences, 28% seen once. Specimen: blood. The receptors were gathered from a woman in her twenties or thirties in good health.

The chain combines TRBV3-1 with TRBJ1-2; D might be TRBD1 (5 bases). Deletions cut 5 bases from V and 5 bases from J, with 15 bases between. In germline, CDR1 is LGHDT, CDR2 YNNKEL (reference sequence). The CDR3 contains 14 residues. The CDR3 is CASSIKGNPYGYTF. Here the CDR3 DNA reads TGTGCCAGCAGCATAAAGGGGAACCCGTATGGCTACACCTTC.

The sample holds many counts of this clonotype. This sequence joins TRBV20-1 and TRBJ2-7; no firm D call. The CDR3 runs 13 residues. Trimming stripped 5 bases from V and 5 bases from J, with 16 bases between. Per germline, CDR1 DFQATT and CDR2 SNEGSKA (reference sequence). In nucleotides, the CDR3 is TGCAGTGCTGAGCACCCTGGGCGTAACGAGCAGTACTTC. This codes for CSAEHPGRNEQYF.

The rearrangement joins TRBV30 to TRBJ1-1, with D possibly being TRBD1 (5 bases). CDR3 size: 16 residues. The germline gives CDR1 GTSNPN, CDR2 SVGIG (reference sequence). V was cut by 1 base and J by 3 bases, with 18 bases left in between. The CDR3, as DNA: TGTGCCTGGAGTGGGCTGGGGACCTCCGGGTACACTGAAGCTTTCTTT. Translated: CAWSGLGTSGYTEAFF.

Many counts were recorded for this clonotype. The chain recombines TRBV3-1 with TRBJ2-7; TRBD1 might be the D (5 bases). Per germline, CDR1 LGHDT and CDR2 YNNKEL (reference sequence). Trimming took off 1 base at V and 7 bases at J, with 14 bases between the two ends. The CDR3 has 14 amino acids. The CDR3 bases are TGTGCCAGCAGCCAAGGATACCAGGGAAAGGAGCAGTACTTC. Translated: CASSQGYQGKEQYF.

This clonotype occurred a few times. The chain employs TRBV12-3 or TRBV12-4 and TRBJ2-7; 7 bases fit TRBD1. The CDR3 loop spans 13 amino acids. The junction had 6 bases not matched to a gene; V was cut back by 6 bases and J by 4 bases. The chain's CDR3 is CASSQDRWYEQYF. CDR3 in DNA: TGTGCCAGCAGCCAGGACAGGTGGTACGAGCAGTACTTC.

In its sample, this clonotype was seen many times. This rearrangement joins TRBV9 to TRBJ2-5, with 9 bases identical to TRBD2. CDR3 length equals 16 residues. Losses at the gene ends were 4 bases for V and 1 base for J; bases not matched to a gene: 8. CDR1 is SGDLS, CDR2 YYNGEE, per germline. The CDR3 region has the DNA TGTGCCAGCAGCCCTTTCGAAGCGGGAGGCCAAGAGACCCAGTACTTC. Its translation: CASSPFEAGGQETQYF.

V gene TRBV4-1 combines with J gene TRBJ2-1; 8 nucleotides agree with TRBD2. The J call is doubtful: the DNA matches TRBJ2-7 better. The CDR3 sequence is 17 residues long. In germline, CDR1 is MGHRA, CDR2 YSYEKL. CDR3 sequence reads: CASSLDGRVGNYNEQYF. For the CDR3, the DNA is TGCGCCAGCAGCCTAGACGGGAGGGTCGGGAATTACAATGAGCAGTACTTC.

This clonotype was found a few times. The V and J genes are TRBV20-1 and TRBJ2-7; possible D gene TRBD2, 6 bases. V lost 0 bases, J lost 0 bases, and 15 bases lay in between. This CDR3 contains 16 residues. Germline CDR1 DFQATT, CDR2 SNEGSKA (reference sequence). CDR3 nucleotides: TGCAGTGCTAGAGAGATCAGCGGGCGGAGCTCCTACGAGCAGTACTTC. Translating it yields CSAREISGRSSYEQYF.

The chain joins TRBV29-1 to TRBJ2-3; 7 bases map to TRBD1. V shed 0 bases and J 6 bases; nucleotides not matched to a gene: 15. This CDR3 is built from 17 residues. Germline CDR1 SQVTM, CDR2 ANQGSEA. The CDR3 is CSVEDPLAQLRGDTQYF. The DNA of the CDR3 is TGCAGCGTTGAAGATCCTCTCGCCCAACTCAGGGGGGATACGCAGTATTTT.

A note on this clonotype: A much larger clone is a single base away; this may be a read error. DNA for the CDR3: TGTACCACAGCAGACGCAGGGGGTAAAAATTCACCCCTCCACTTT. Translated, it gives CTTADAGGKNSPLHF. The chain is built from TRBV28 and TRBJ1-6; 7 bases are a match to TRBD1. Germline V CDR1 and CDR2: MDHEN, SYDVKM. The CDR3 consists of 15 residues.

The gene calls are TRBV12-3 or TRBV12-4 and TRBJ1-2; 11 positions match TRBD1. This CDR3 is 14 amino acids long. V lost 11 bases and J lost 12; bases outside the gene matches: 17. The CDR3 region is CAGTSGQGVDGHTF. The CDR3 coding sequence is TGTGCCGGCACCTCGGGACAGGGGGTAGACGGCCACACCTTC.

This clonotype was counted a few times. This chain joins TRBV20-1 and TRBJ2-7, with 10 positions matching TRBD2. The germline gives CDR1 DFQATT, CDR2 SNEGSKA (reference sequence). The J segment lost 5 bases and the V segment lost 3 bases, leaving 13 bases of the junction unmatched. CDR3 length equals 16 residues. The CDR3 nucleotides read TGCAGTGCTAGTCCGGCTAGCGGGAGAGGACGAGACGAGCAGTACTTC. Its translation is CSASPASGRGRDEQYF.

This clonotype was seen at least ten times. This sequence joins TRBV29-1 and TRBJ1-2; 8 positions match TRBD1. Germline CDR1 and CDR2: SQVTM and ANQGSEA. V lost 6 bases and J lost 4; bases outside the gene matches: 7. The CDR3 covers 13 residues. CDR3 sequence: CSVLQGASYGYTF. In DNA form, the CDR3 reads TGCAGCGTACTTCAGGGGGCCTCCTATGGCTACACCTTC.

V and J are TRBV5-1 and TRBJ2-4; 11 positions agree with TRBD2. The J call is doubtful: the DNA matches TRBJ2-7 better. The CDR3 sequence is 14 residues long. Per germline, CDR1 SGHRS and CDR2 YFSETQ. The CDR3 region is CASSTGLADYEQYF. CDR3 bases: TGCGCCAGCAGCACGGGACTAGCGGACTACGAGCAGTACTTC.

The CDR3 DNA follows: TGTGCCAGCAGCGGGGGTAGGAAGCTCCCAGCCCAGCATTTT. Its translation is CASSGGRKLPAQHF. The chain joins TRBV7-2 to TRBJ1-5; D may be TRBD1 (5 bases). The CDR3 has 14 residues. V was shortened by 5 bases and J by 11 bases, with 19 bases between the two germline ends. Germline CDR1 reads SGHTA; CDR2 reads FQGNSA.

The chain is built from TRBV18 and TRBJ2-1, with 8 bases fitting TRBD2. Germline CDR1 KGHSH, CDR2 LQKENI. The trim removed 3 bases at V and 5 bases at J, leaving 15 bases unmatched. The CDR3 contains 18 residues. This chain's CDR3 is CASSPRSDWSGSHNEQFF. CDR3 in DNA: TGTGCCAGCTCACCGAGGAGTGATTGGAGCGGGAGTCACAATGAGCAGTTCTTC.

The gene calls are TRBV9 and TRBJ2-7; 8 nucleotides agree with TRBD1. The CDR3 has 14 residues. Germline V gene lookup returns CDR1 SGDLS and CDR2 YYNGEE. V was pared by 4 bases and J by 5 bases, with 8 bases of the junction left unmatched. The CDR3 loop reads CASSPRTGIDEQYF. The CDR3 nucleotides are TGTGCCAGCAGCCCTCGGACAGGGATCGACGAGCAGTACTTC.

V usage is TRBV20-1 and J usage is TRBJ1-1, with a weak D call TRBD1 (5 bases). The CDR3 loop spans 14 amino acids. Germline-derived CDR1 and CDR2 are DFQATT and SNEGSKA (reference sequence). Trimming pared 5 bases from V and 3 bases from J, leaving 16 bases between. CDR3 residues: CSAPWRGLDTEAFF. CDR3 coding DNA: TGCAGTGCTCCCTGGCGGGGACTAGACACTGAAGCTTTCTTT.

The CDR3 DNA is TGCGCCAGAAAAGGAGAAGCTTTCTTT. This translates into CARKGEAFF. The rearrangement joins TRBV5-1 to TRBJ1-1; D unclear. The germline V gene encodes CDR1 SGHRS and CDR2 YFSETQ. This CDR3 is built from 9 residues. The ends were cut back, 8 bases at V and 8 bases at J, with 7 bases in the middle.

The J gene is TRBJ1-4, the V gene TRBV5-1; D call uncertain. The CDR3 is 18 residues long. V was shortened by 3 bases and J by 3 bases, with 21 bases between the two germline ends. Germline CDR1 is SGHRS and CDR2 is YFSETQ. This CDR3 is CASSYYLGAGPSNEKLFF. CDR3 coding DNA: TGCGCCAGCAGCTATTATCTCGGAGCCGGACCCTCTAATGAAAAACTGTTTTTT. The whole variable domain, filled in from reference TRBV5-1 and TRBJ1-4, reads KAGVTQTPRYLIKTRGQQVTLSCSPISGHRSVSWYQQTPGQGLQFLFEYFSETQRNKGNFPGRFSGRQFSNSRSEMNVSTLELGDSALYLCASSYYLGAGPSNEKLFFGSGTQLSVL.

This clonotype occurred a few times. The chain has TRBV20-1 and TRBJ2-5; D could derive from TRBD1 or TRBD2 (5 bases each). This CDR3 is built from 14 residues. The V and J ends lost 3 bases and 2 bases respectively, with 13 bases between them. Germline loops: CDR1 DFQATT, CDR2 SNEGSKA (reference sequence). The CDR3 DNA is TGCAGTGCTAGGGGCGAGGGGAATCAAGAGACCCAGTACTTC. It translates to CSARGEGNQETQYF.

The J gene is TRBJ2-1, the V gene TRBV11-2; a weak D match, TRBD2 (7 bases). CDR1 is SGHAT, CDR2 FQNNGV, per germline. This CDR3 contains 15 residues. V was cut by 6 bases and J by 2 bases, with 14 bases left in between. CDR3 loop: CASRVQGRAYNEQFF. CDR3 DNA: TGTGCCAGCAGGGTCCAGGGGAGGGCCTACAATGAGCAGTTCTTC.

There are many counts of this clonotype. The rearrangement links TRBV7-2 to TRBJ1-5; D is unresolved. Germline V gene data show CDR1 as SGHTA and CDR2 as FQGNSA. Between the trimmed V and J ends, which lost 1 base and 7 bases, there was a span of 8 bases. This CDR3 is built from 13 residues. The CDR3 protein is CASSLDPFQPQHF. The CDR3 nucleotides read TGTGCCAGCAGCTTAGACCCATTCCAGCCCCAGCATTTT.

On this clonotype: The junction shows a germline mismatch at one end, possibly a read error. This chain connects TRBV28 to TRBJ2-5; the D gene is possibly TRBD1 (7 bases). The CDR3 sequence is 14 residues long. Germline V gene lookup returns CDR1 MDHEN and CDR2 SYDVKM. Here the CDR3 reads CASSLYRGRETRYF. The CDR3 nucleotides are TGTGCCAGCAGTTTATACAGGGGCCGGGAGACCCGGTACTTC.

This clonotype was found many times. One base away lies a much larger clone, so this may be a sequencing read error. This sequence joins TRBV5-1 and TRBJ2-5; no clear D gene. V was clipped by 3 bases and J by 5 bases, with 14 bases between them. The length of the CDR3 is 14 residues. Looked up from germline, CDR1 is SGHRS and CDR2 is YFSETQ. This CDR3 is CASSWDSFWETQYF. The CDR3 DNA reads TGCGCCAGCAGCTGGGATAGTTTTTGGGAGACCCAGTACTTC. The variable domain in full, completed from reference TRBV5-1 and TRBJ2-5, reads KAGVTQTPRYLIKTRGQQVTLSCSPISGHRSVSWYQQTPGQGLQFLFEYFSETQRNKGNFPGRFSGRQFSNSRSEMNVSTLELGDSALYLCASSWDSFWETQYFGPGTRLLVL.

V usage is TRBV29-1 and J usage is TRBJ1-4; D is perhaps TRBD1 (6 bases). Germline CDR1 reads SQVTM; CDR2 reads ANQGSEA. The germline V and J ends were trimmed by 4 bases and 0 bases, with 9 bases remaining between them. The CDR3 runs 14 residues. The CDR3 region is CSVGDIATNEKLFF. CDR3 DNA sequence: TGCAGCGTTGGGGACATTGCAACTAATGAAAAACTGTTTTTT.

This clonotype was counted between two and nine times. Written as DNA, the CDR3 is TGTGCCACCAGTCAAAACACCGGGGAGCTGTTTTTT. It translates to CATSQNTGELFF. The rearrangement links TRBV24-1 to TRBJ2-2; D call uncertain. CDR1 is KGHDR, CDR2 SFDVKD, per germline. The CDR3 is made up of 12 amino acids. V was cut by 6 bases and J by 2 bases, with 3 bases left in between.

This clonotype was detected only a few times. This chain uses TRBV20-1 with TRBJ2-5, with TRBD2 matching over 8 bases. V was clipped by 4 bases and J by 4 bases; unmatched bases: 8. Germline values: CDR1 DFQATT, CDR2 SNEGSKA (reference sequence). CDR3 size: 14 residues. CDR3 sequence: CSAKAGVQGETQYF. CDR3 DNA: TGCAGTGCTAAAGCGGGAGTACAGGGAGAGACCCAGTACTTC.